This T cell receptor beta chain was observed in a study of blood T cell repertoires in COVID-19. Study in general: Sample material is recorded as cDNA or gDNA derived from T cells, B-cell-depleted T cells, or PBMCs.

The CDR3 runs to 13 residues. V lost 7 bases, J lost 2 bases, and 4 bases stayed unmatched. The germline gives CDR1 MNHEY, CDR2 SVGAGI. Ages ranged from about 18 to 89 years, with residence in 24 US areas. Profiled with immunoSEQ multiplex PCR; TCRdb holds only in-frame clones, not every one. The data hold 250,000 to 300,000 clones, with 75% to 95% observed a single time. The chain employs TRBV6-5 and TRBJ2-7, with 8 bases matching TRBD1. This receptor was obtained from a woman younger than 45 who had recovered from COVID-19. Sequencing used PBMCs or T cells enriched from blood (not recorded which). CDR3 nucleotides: TGTGCCAGCACCCCGGGACAGGCCTACGAGCAGTACTTC. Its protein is CASTPGQAYEQYF.